This TCR beta chain was captured in a study of tumor-infiltrating lymphocytes in primary liver carcinoma. About this clonotype itself: Given a much more abundant clone one base away, this may be a read error.

The CDR3 extends over 13 amino acids. The V gene's germline CDR1 is ENHRY and CDR2 SYGVKD. Co-extraction yielded RNA and DNA from roughly 20-30 mg of unsorted bulk tissue. Reverse transcription of roughly 470 ng total RNA with a constant-region primer produced TCR beta cDNA. TCR beta libraries came from three nested multiplex PCR rounds using slightly modified ARM-PCR. Each of the first two PCR rounds ran 9 to 11 cycles with TRBV1-TRBV30 forward and C-beta reverse primers. TCRdb re-called the multiplex PCR reads through MiXCR, storing one row per CDR3 protein. The table records approximately 110,000 distinct CDR3 sequences, about four fifths of them present only once.

The receptor was isolated from a man in his forties with primary liver carcinoma and hepatitis B virus infection. The sample comprised liver tumor tissue from sampling region 3. Noted subset: tumor region T3, left-lateral pole. This chain uses TRBV10-3 with TRBJ1-5; D is ambiguous. The CDR3 region has the DNA TGTGCCATCAGTGAAGGACCCGATCAGCCCCAGCGTTTT. Translation gives CAISEGPDQPQRF.